This record looks at one T cell receptor (beta chain) sequence and its context. Profiling relied on immunoSEQ multiplex PCR, and the TCRdb table lists in-frame clones only, not all of them. The sample shows under 300,000 clones, 88% of them seen only once. The V and J ends lost 6 bases and 7 bases respectively, with 12 bases between them. The germline V gene encodes CDR1 SQVTM and CDR2 ANQGSEA. The CDR3 runs 11 residues. The entry originates in a study of blood T cell repertoires in COVID-19. The source is a woman aged 40 to 50 who had recovered from COVID-19. What was sequenced was peripheral blood. This sequence joins TRBV29-1 and TRBJ1-1, with TRBD1 as a possible D gene (6 bases). The CDR3 nucleotides are TGCAGCGTGAGGGGGACGGGTGAAGCTTTCTTT. Translating gives CSVRGTGEAFF.